Listed below are T cell receptor beta chains from one sample, sequenced in a study of metastatic and nonmetastatic thyroid tumors. TCRdb re-analyzed the PCR reads through MiXCR. The table has 30,000 to 35,000 clones, about 29% seen once; the top ten hold almost 8%. Sequenced input: blood. These receptors all stem from a female donor with papillary thyroid cancer or a benign thyroid nodule (not recorded which). Some clones in this sample may be carry-over from other donors' samples. The CDR3 runs from the conserved cysteine through the conserved F or W. The D gene is left open where the match is weak. For some rows the clone size is stated as once, few or many, or as a class when expanded; others skip it.

V gene,J gene,D gene,clone size,CDR3 protein,CDR3 DNA
TRBV7-9,TRBJ1-2,.,.,CASILVYESDCYTF,TGTGCCAGCATCTTAGTATATGAGAGCGATTGCTACACCTTC
TRBV12-5,TRBJ1-1,.,few,CASALNIQGGEAFF,TGTGCTAGTGCCTTAAACATACAGGGCGGTGAAGCTTTCTTT
TRBV6-1,TRBJ2-2,.,few,CASSEETGENTGEVFF,TGTGCCAGCAGTGAAGAAACAGGGGAAAACACAGGGGAGGTGTTTTTT
TRBV6-6,TRBJ1-1,TRBD1,.,CASTRGTGSIGNTEAFF,TGTGCCAGCACGAGAGGGACAGGGTCTATTGGGAACACTGAAGCTTTCTTT
TRBV11-3,TRBJ2-5,.,many,CASSSGPLETQYF,TGTGCCAGCAGTTCGGGCCCGCTAGAGACCCAGTACTTC
TRBV6-5,TRBJ2-5,.,few,CASSYSGTLYF,TGTGCCAGCAGTTACTCCGGGACACTGTACTTC
TRBV20-1,TRBJ2-7,.,medium-sized,CSASRVRTYEQYF,TGCAGTGCTTCCCGGGTCAGGACCTACGAGCAGTACTTC
TRBV12-3/TRBV12-4,TRBJ2-3,.,many,CASSLKAPDTQYF,TGTGCCAGCAGTTTAAAGGCCCCAGATACGCAGTATTTT
TRBV11-3,TRBJ1-4,.,.,CASRQQGLDEKLFF,TGTGCCAGCAGACAACAGGGTTTAGATGAAAAACTGTTTTTT
TRBV6-2/TRBV6-3,TRBJ1-2,.,few,CASSYKIVYTYNYGYTF,TGTGCCAGCAGTTACAAGATTGTGTACACCTATAACTATGGCTACACCTTC